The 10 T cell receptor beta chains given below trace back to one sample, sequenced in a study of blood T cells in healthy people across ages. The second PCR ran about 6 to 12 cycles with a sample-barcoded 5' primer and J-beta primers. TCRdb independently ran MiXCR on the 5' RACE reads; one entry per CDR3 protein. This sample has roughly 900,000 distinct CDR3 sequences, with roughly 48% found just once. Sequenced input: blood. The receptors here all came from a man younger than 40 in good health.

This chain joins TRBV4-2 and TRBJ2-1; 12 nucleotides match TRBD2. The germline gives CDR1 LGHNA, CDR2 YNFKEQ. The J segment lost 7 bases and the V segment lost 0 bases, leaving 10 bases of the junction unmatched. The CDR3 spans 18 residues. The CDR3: CASSQEEPASGGANEQFF. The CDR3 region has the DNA TGTGCCAGCAGCCAAGAAGAGCCGGCTAGCGGGGGGGCGAATGAGCAGTTCTTC.

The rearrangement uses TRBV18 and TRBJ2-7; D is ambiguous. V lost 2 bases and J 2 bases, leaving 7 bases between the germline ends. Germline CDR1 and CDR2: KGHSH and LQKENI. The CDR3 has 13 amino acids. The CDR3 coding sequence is TGTGCCAGCTCACCAGCAGAGACCTACGAGCAGTACTTC. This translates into CASSPAETYEQYF.

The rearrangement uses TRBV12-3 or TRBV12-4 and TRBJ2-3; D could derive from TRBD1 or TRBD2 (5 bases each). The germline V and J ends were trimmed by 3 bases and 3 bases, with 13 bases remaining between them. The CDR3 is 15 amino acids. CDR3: CASSFEGRMTDTQYF. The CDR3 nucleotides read TGTGCCAGCAGTTTTGAGGGGCGGATGACAGATACGCAGTATTTT.

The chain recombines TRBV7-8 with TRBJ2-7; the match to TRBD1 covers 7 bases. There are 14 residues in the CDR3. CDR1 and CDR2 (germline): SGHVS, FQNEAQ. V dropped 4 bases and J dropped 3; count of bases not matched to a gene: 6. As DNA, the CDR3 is TGTGCCAGCAGCTCGAAGACAGGGCACTACGAGCAGTACTTC. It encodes CASSSKTGHYEQYF.

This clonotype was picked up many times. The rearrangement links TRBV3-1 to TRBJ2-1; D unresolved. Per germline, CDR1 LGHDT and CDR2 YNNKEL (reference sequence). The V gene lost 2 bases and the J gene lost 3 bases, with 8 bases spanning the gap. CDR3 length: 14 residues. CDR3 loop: CASSQSGVYNEQFF. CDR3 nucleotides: TGTGCCAGCAGCCAATCAGGAGTCTACAATGAGCAGTTCTTC.

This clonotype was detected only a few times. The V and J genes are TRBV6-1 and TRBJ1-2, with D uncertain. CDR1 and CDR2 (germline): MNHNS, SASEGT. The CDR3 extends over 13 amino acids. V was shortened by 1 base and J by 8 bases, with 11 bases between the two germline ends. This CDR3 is CASSEGGVRGYTF. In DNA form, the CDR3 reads TGTGCCAGCAGTGAAGGTGGTGTGAGGGGCTACACCTTC.

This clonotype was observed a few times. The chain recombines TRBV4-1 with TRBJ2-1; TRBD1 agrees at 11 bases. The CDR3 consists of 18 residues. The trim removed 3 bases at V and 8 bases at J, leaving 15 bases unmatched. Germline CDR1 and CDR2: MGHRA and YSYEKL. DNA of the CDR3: TGCGCCAGCAGCCAGGTCATTGGGGGGACAGGGGGAGGATATGAGCAGTTCTTC. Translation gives CASSQVIGGTGGGYEQFF.

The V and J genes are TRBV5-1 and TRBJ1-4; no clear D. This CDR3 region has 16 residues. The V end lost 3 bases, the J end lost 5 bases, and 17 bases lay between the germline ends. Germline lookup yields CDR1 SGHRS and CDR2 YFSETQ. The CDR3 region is CASSWGSAGSNEKLFF. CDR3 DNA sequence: TGCGCCAGCAGCTGGGGTTCGGCGGGTTCGAATGAAAAACTGTTTTTT.

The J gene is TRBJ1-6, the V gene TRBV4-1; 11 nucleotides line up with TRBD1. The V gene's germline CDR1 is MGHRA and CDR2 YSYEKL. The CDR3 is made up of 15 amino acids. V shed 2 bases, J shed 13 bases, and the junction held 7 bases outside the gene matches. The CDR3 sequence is CASSQFAGQGVPLHF. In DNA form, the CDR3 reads TGCGCCAGCAGCCAATTTGCGGGACAGGGGGTTCCCCTCCACTTT.

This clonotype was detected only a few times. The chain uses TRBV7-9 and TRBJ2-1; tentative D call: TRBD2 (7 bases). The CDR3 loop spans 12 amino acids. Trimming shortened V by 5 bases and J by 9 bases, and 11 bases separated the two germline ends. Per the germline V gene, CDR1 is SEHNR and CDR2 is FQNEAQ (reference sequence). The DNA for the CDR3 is TGTGCCAGCAGCGGGGGGGCCGGTGAGCAGTTCTTC. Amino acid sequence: CASSGGAGEQFF.